This TCR beta chain was recovered during a study of cytomegalovirus exposure and HLA in healthy donors. PCR employed 60 Vbeta and 13 Jbeta primers. Sequenced by immunoSEQ multiplex PCR; TCRdb stores in-frame clones only, minus some. The sample has 100,000 to 150,000 clones; the top ten hold under 3.5%. The CDR3 length is 18 residues. The germline V gene encodes CDR1 MGHDK and CDR2 SYGVNS. V gave up 5 bases and J gave up 0 bases; unmatched junction bases: 8. This sequence was found in a man younger than 40 in good health and CMV-seronegative. The chain joins TRBV25-1 to TRBJ2-6; 9 positions match TRBD1. Sequencing was done on a sample of PBMCs. CDR3 in DNA: TGTGCCAGCAGTCCCCGGGACAGGGTCTACTCTGGGGCCAACGTCCTGACTTTC. Residues: CASSPRDRVYSGANVLTF.